This T cell receptor beta chain was captured by sequencing in a study of beta chain features in type 1 diabetes. Sequencing targeted expressed TCRB transcripts, as all isolated RNA had been reverse transcribed. The protocol was immunoSEQ multiplex PCR, while the TCRdb copy is restricted to in-frame clones and leaves out a portion. The sample lists 120,000 to 150,000 clones, roughly 9.3% occurring once. Findings and caveats of the study: PCR might show a preference for shorter templates, equally across patients and controls. There was a moderate but significant shortening of TCRB CDR3s in all four CD4+ subsets of Type 1 diabetes patients.

Trimming shortened V by 3 bases and J by 0 bases, and 14 bases separated the two germline ends. This CDR3 region has 16 residues. CDR1 MNHNS and CDR2 SASEGT come from the germline V gene. Points on this clone: No antigen is known for it.

The chain links TRBV6-1 to TRBJ2-5, with D perhaps matching TRBD2 (5 bases). The source of this sequence is a woman aged 40 to 49 in good health. The sequencing sample was made of central memory CD4+ T cells from blood. CDR3 nucleotides: TGTGCCAGCAGTGATGGACTGGGATTGTACCAAGAGACCCAGTACTTC. Amino acids: CASSDGLGLYQETQYF.